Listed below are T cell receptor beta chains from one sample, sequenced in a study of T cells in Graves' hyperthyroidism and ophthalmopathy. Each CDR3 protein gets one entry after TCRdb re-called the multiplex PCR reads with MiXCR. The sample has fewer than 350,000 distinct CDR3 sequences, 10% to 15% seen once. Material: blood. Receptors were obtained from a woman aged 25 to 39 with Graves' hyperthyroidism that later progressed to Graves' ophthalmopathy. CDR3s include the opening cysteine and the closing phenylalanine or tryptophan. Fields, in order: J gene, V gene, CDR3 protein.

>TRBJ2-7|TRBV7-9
CASSVLAGKSYEQYF
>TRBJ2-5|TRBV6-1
CASTQGYEYQETQYF
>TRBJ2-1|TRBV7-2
CASSFLGLAGVDEQFF
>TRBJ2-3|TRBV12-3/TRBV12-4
CASSFTSGISTDTQYF
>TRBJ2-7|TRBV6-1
CASSSSQGFGGEQYF
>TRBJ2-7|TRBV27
CASSFWTGGDFYEQYF
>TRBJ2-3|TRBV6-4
CASSESSGSGDTQYF
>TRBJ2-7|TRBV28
CASSPHAYEQYF
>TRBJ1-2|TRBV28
CASRLTDSYGYTF
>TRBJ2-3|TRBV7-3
CASSPGLAGIPSTDTQYF
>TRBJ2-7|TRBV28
CASNPGPGQGLYEQYF
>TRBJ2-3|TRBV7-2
CASSFLSGGRGDTQYF
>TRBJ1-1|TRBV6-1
CASSEATVRTEAFF
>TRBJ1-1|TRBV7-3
CASSLTIGTGEAFF
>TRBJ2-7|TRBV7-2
CASSLELVGAYEQYF
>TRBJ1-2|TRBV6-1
CASRTGTSYGYTF
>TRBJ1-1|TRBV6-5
CASSYSWQGAEAFF
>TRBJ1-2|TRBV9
CASSADRDINYGYTF
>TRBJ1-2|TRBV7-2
CASSATEYGYTF
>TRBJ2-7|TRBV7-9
CASSLRTLGEQYF
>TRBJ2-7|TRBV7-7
CASSLDPLAEQYF
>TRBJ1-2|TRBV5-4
CASGSSGTGYGYTF
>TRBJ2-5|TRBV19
CASSISGVEETQYF
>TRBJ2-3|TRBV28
CASRKTSGSGADTQYF